The 20 T cell receptor beta chains presented below share a single source sample, sequenced in a study of T cell responses to AZD1222 COVID-19 vaccine. The repertoire was sequenced with immunoSEQ multiplex PCR; TCRdb's copy has only in-frame clones and lacks some. Among approximately 150,000 clones listed, 80% to 95% were seen once. The sample consisted of peripheral blood, taken on day 0 of AZD1222 vaccination. The receptors were sampled from an adult in good health.

As DNA, the CDR3 is TGTGCCTCGGGGGACAGGGCAGGTACTGAAGCTTTCTTT. Translating it yields CASGDRAGTEAFF. The chain links TRBV30 to TRBJ1-1, with 9 bases fitting TRBD1. Germline assignment: CDR1 GTSNPN and CDR2 SVGIG (reference sequence). V gave up 7 bases and J gave up 5 bases; unmatched junction bases: 8. CDR3 length equals 13 residues.

The chain carries TRBV10-3 and TRBJ1-5, with D perhaps matching TRBD1 (5 bases). CDR1 is ENHRY and CDR2 is SYGVKD in the germline V gene. V shed 6 bases and J shed 3 bases, with 12 bases lying between them. The CDR3 is 14 amino acids. As DNA, the CDR3 is TGTGCCATCAGAGCGGAGGGGAACAATCAGCCCCAGCATTTT. The encoded protein is CAIRAEGNNQPQHF.

The chain couples TRBV5-4 to TRBJ2-3; 7 positions match TRBD1. The CDR3 consists of 15 residues. The V segment lost 2 bases and the J segment 1 base; nucleotides outside the gene matches: 4. Germline values: CDR1 SGHNT, CDR2 YYREEE (reference sequence). The chain's CDR3 is CASSFGQAGTDTQYF. The CDR3 coding sequence is TGTGCCAGCAGCTTCGGACAGGCTGGCACAGATACGCAGTATTTT.

The chain is built from TRBV27 and TRBJ2-7; possible D gene TRBD2, 6 bases. The CDR3 has 13 residues. V was pared by 4 bases and J by 2 bases, with 9 bases between. Germline V gene sequence: CDR1 MNHEY, CDR2 SMNVEV (reference sequence). The CDR3 DNA is TGTGCCAGCAGTTCGGGACTGGCCTACGAGCAGTACTTC. Encoded protein: CASSSGLAYEQYF.

The chain employs TRBV5-6 and TRBJ1-6; unclear D gene. The germline gives CDR1 SGHDT, CDR2 YYEEEE. Trimming took off 2 bases at V and 10 bases at J, with 16 bases between the two ends. This CDR3 is built from 15 residues. This chain's CDR3 is CASSFWEGTGSPLHF. The CDR3 DNA is TGTGCCAGCAGCTTCTGGGAGGGTACCGGGTCACCCCTCCACTTT.

The chain links TRBV30 to TRBJ1-5; perhaps TRBD1 as D (6 bases). The V gene lost 0 bases and the J gene lost 4 bases, with 13 bases spanning the gap. Germline lookup yields CDR1 GTSNPN and CDR2 SVGIG (reference sequence). This CDR3 contains 15 residues. CDR3 amino acids: CAWSVGARANQPQHF. The CDR3 DNA reads as TGTGCCTGGAGTGTGGGGGCGCGGGCTAATCAGCCCCAGCATTTT.

In DNA, the CDR3 is TGCGCCAGCAGCTTCGGGGCACGAGATACGCAGTATTTT. Amino acids: CASSFGARDTQYF. V gene TRBV5-1 combines with J gene TRBJ2-3; D possibly matches TRBD1 or TRBD2 (5 bases each). Germline V gene sequence: CDR1 SGHRS, CDR2 YFSETQ. There are 13 residues in the CDR3. With 2 bases removed from V and 5 bases from J, the gap between germline ends came to 9 bases.

The chain combines TRBV3-1 (or the pseudogene TRBV3-2) with TRBJ2-1, with 7 bases fitting TRBD2. Per germline, CDR1 LGHDT and CDR2 YNNKEL (reference sequence). The CDR3 consists of 16 residues. V was clipped by 4 bases and J by 3 bases; unmatched bases: 9. CDR3 nucleotides: TGTGCCAGCAGCCGGGGAGGGACTTTCCTCTACAATGAGCAGTTCTTC. Translated: CASSRGGTFLYNEQFF.

J is TRBJ2-7 and V is TRBV7-6, with D possibly matching TRBD2 (6 bases). V lost 2 bases and J lost 3, with 11 bases in between. From germline, CDR1 is SGHVS and CDR2 FNYEAQ. The CDR3 spans 14 residues. This CDR3 is CASSLSGEDYEQYF. The CDR3 bases are TGTGCCAGCAGCTTATCGGGAGAGGACTACGAGCAGTACTTC.

The chain is built from TRBV21-1 and TRBJ1-6. TRBV21-1 is a pseudogene. The CDR3 has 15 residues. The CDR3 DNA reads as TGTGCCAGCAGCAAAGGGGGGGCCAATAATTCACCCCTCCACTTT. Protein product: CASSKGGANNSPLHF.

The chain links TRBV10-3 to TRBJ1-2; D not resolved. There are 14 residues in the CDR3. The germline V and J ends were trimmed by 3 bases and 3 bases, with 11 bases remaining between them. The germline V gene encodes CDR1 ENHRY and CDR2 SYGVKD. CDR3 in amino acids: CAISDSTDHYGYTF. The DNA of the CDR3 is TGTGCCATCAGTGACTCTACAGATCACTATGGCTACACCTTC.

This chain joins TRBV5-6 and TRBJ1-6; maybe TRBD1 (5 bases). V was trimmed by 1 base and J by 7 bases, leaving 6 bases between them. This CDR3 is 13 amino acids long. Germline loops: CDR1 SGHDT, CDR2 YYEEEE. The CDR3 region has the DNA TGTGCCAGCAGCTTGTCAGGGAATTCACCCCTCCACTTT. It is translated as CASSLSGNSPLHF.

V usage is TRBV5-4 and J usage is TRBJ2-7; 8 positions agree with TRBD2. The CDR3 runs to 14 residues. J lost 2 bases, V lost 4 bases, and 5 bases had no gene match. The germline V gene has CDR1 SGHNT and CDR2 YYREEE (reference sequence). Written as DNA, the CDR3 is TGTGCCAGCAGCCCCGGGACTAGGACCTACGAGCAGTACTTC. This sequence encodes CASSPGTRTYEQYF. The whole variable domain, remainder taken from reference TRBV5-4 and TRBJ2-7, is ETGVTQSPTHLIKTRGQQVTLRCSSQSGHNTVSWYQQALGQGPQFIFQYYREEENGRGNFPPRFSGLQFPNYSSELNVNALELDDSALYLCASSPGTRTYEQYFGPGTRLTVT.

This chain joins TRBV27 and TRBJ2-2; D unclear. CDR1 MNHEY and CDR2 SMNVEV come from the germline V gene (reference sequence). The CDR3 has 15 amino acids. Trimming shortened V by 6 bases and J by 5 bases, and 16 bases separated the two germline ends. The CDR3 reads CASRPARFYTGELFF. CDR3 DNA sequence: TGTGCCAGCAGACCGGCTAGATTCTATACCGGGGAGCTGTTTTTT.

The chain links TRBV6-2 or TRBV6-3 to TRBJ2-7; D might be TRBD2 (6 bases). Germline V gives CDR1 MNHEY, CDR2 SVGEGT. The V and J ends lost 4 bases and 0 bases respectively, with 10 bases between them. The CDR3 spans 14 residues. The CDR3 DNA follows: TGTGCCAGCAGTTTTCGCGGGGACTCCTACGAGCAGTACTTC. Its protein is CASSFRGDSYEQYF.

The chain has TRBV28 and TRBJ2-3; TRBD2 is a possible D gene (6 bases). V gave up 2 bases and J gave up 0 bases, with 9 bases separating them. The CDR3 loop spans 15 amino acids. Per germline, CDR1 MDHEN and CDR2 SYDVKM. The CDR3 region is CASSLRGTSTDTQYF. The CDR3 bases are TGTGCCAGCAGTTTAAGAGGGACTAGCACAGATACGCAGTATTTT. Full variable domain (rest looked up from reference TRBV28 and TRBJ2-3): DVKVTQSSRYLVKRTGEKVFLECVQDMDHENMFWYRQDPGLGLRLIYFSYDVKMKEKGDIPEGYSVSREKKERFSLILESASTNQTSMYLCASSLRGTSTDTQYFGPGTRLTVL.

There are a few counts of this clone. CDR3 region: CASSAYSGTGVNSPLHF. The CDR3 coding sequence is TGTGCCAGCAGTGCCTACTCCGGGACAGGGGTGAATTCACCCCTCCACTTT. The rearrangement links TRBV6-2 or TRBV6-3 to TRBJ1-6, with TRBD1 matching over 10 bases. Germline trimming cut 5 bases from V and 7 bases from J; bases unmatched to any gene: 11. The germline V gene has CDR1 MNHEY and CDR2 SVGEGT. This CDR3 spans 17 amino acids.

The chain combines TRBV27 with TRBJ2-7, with 8 bases fitting TRBD1. With V trimmed by 5 bases and J by 3 bases, 21 bases remained unmatched. Germline V gives CDR1 MNHEY, CDR2 SMNVEV (reference sequence). CDR3 length: 19 residues. The DNA for the CDR3 is TGTGCCAGCAGTAACGTGGGACAGGCTCCCCCAACCTTCCTCTACGAGCAGTACTTC. Amino acids: CASSNVGQAPPTFLYEQYF.

The chain carries TRBV28 and TRBJ2-1; 9 positions match TRBD2. V lost 2 bases to trimming and J lost 6 bases; unmatched junction nucleotides: 11. Germline loops: CDR1 MDHEN, CDR2 SYDVKM. The CDR3 runs to 17 residues. The CDR3 bases are TGTGCCAGCAGTTTAAATTTGGGCCTAGCGGGACGCAATGAGCAGTTCTTC. This translates into CASSLNLGLAGRNEQFF.

This chain links TRBV30 with TRBJ1-4, with a weak D call TRBD1 (5 bases). V shed 0 bases and J shed 4 bases, with 9 bases lying between them. Germline CDR1 and CDR2: GTSNPN and SVGIG (reference sequence). The CDR3 loop spans 14 amino acids. The CDR3 region is CAWSVGQLNEKLFF. CDR3 in DNA: TGTGCCTGGAGTGTGGGGCAGCTTAATGAAAAACTGTTTTTT.